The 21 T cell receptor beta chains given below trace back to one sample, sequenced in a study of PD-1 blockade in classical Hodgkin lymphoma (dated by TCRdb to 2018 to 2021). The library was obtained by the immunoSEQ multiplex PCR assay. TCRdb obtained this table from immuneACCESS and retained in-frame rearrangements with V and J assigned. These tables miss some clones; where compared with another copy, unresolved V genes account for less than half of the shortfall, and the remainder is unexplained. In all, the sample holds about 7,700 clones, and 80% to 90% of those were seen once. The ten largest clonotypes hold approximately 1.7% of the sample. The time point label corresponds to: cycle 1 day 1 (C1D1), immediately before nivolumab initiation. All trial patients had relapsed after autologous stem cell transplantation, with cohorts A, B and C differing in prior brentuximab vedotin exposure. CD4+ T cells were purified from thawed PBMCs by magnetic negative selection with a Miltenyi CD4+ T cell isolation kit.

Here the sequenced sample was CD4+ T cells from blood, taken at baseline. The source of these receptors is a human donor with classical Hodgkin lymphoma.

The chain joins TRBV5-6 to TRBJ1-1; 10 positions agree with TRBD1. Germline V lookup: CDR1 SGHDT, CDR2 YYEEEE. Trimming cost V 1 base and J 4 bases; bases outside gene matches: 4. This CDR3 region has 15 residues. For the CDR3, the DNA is TGTGCCAGCAGCTTGACTGGGACAGGGGTCACTGAAGCTTTCTTT. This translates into CASSLTGTGVTEAFF.

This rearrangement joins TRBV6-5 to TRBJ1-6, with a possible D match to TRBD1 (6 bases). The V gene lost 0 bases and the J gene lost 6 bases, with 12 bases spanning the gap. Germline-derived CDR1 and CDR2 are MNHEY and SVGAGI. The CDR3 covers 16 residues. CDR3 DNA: TGTGCCAGCAGTTACTCTGCAGGGGTGGTTAATTCACCCCTCCACTTT. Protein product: CASSYSAGVVNSPLHF.

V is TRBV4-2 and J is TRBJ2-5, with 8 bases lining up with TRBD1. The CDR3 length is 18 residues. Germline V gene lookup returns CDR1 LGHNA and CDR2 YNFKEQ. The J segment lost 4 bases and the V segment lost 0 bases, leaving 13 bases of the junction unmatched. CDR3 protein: CASSQESQGATLPETQYF. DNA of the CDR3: TGTGCCAGCAGCCAAGAATCCCAGGGGGCGACCCTCCCAGAGACCCAGTACTTC.

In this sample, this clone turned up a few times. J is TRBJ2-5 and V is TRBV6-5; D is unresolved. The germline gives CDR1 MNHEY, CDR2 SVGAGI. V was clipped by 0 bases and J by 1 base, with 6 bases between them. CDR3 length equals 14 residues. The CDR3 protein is CASSYSRSQETQYF. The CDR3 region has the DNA TGTGCCAGCAGTTACTCGAGGAGCCAAGAGACCCAGTACTTC.

This chain's CDR3 is CAWSVTGTYEQYF. For the CDR3, the DNA is TGTGCCTGGAGTGTAACAGGAACCTACGAGCAGTACTTC. The chain carries TRBV30 and TRBJ2-7; a weak D match, TRBD1 (5 bases). With 0 bases removed from V and 2 bases from J, the gap between germline ends came to 8 bases. The CDR3 length is 13 residues. Germline V gives CDR1 GTSNPN, CDR2 SVGIG (reference sequence).

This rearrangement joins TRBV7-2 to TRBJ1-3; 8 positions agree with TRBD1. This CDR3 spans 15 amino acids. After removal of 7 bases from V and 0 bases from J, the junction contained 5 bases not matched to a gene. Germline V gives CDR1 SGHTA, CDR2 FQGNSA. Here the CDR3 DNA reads TGTGCCAGCATGGACAGGGCGTTCTCTGGAAACACCATATATTTT. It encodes CASMDRAFSGNTIYF.

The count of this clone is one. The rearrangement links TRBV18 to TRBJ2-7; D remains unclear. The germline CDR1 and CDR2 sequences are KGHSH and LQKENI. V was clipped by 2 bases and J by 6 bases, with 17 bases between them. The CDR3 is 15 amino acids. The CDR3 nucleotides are TGTGCCAGCTCACCAAATTTGAATAGCCTTTCCGAGCAGTACTTC. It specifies CASSPNLNSLSEQYF.

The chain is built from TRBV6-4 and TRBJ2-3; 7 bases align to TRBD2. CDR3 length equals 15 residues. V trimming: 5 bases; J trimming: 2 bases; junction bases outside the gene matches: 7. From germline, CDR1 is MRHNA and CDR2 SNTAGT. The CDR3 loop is CASSQAGRNTDTQYF. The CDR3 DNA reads TGTGCCAGCAGTCAAGCGGGACGCAACACAGATACGCAGTATTTT.

CDR3: CASSANYNEQFF. CDR3 DNA: TGTGCCAGCAGCGCCAATTACAATGAGCAGTTCTTC. This sequence joins TRBV7-3 and TRBJ2-1; no clear D. CDR1 and CDR2 (germline): SGHTA, FQGTGA. The CDR3 runs to 12 residues. V was cut by 5 bases and J by 4 bases, with 6 bases left in between. Filled out from reference TRBV7-3 and TRBJ2-1, the complete variable domain reads GAGVSQTPSNKVTEKGKYVELRCDPISGHTALYWYRQSLGQGPEFLIYFQGTGAADDSGLPNDRFFAVRPEGSVSTLKIQRTERGDSAVYLCASSANYNEQFFGPGTRLTVL.

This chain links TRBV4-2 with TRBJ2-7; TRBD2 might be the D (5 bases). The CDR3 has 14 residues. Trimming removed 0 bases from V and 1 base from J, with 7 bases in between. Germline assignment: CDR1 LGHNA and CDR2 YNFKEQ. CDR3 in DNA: TGTGCCAGCAGCCAAGATGGACTTTCCTACGAGCAGTACTTC. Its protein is CASSQDGLSYEQYF.

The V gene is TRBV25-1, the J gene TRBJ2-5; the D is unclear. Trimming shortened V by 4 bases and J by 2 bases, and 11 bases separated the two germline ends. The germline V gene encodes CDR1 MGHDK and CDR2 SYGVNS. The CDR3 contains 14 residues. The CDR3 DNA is TGTGCCAGCAGTGCCATACTGGGACAAGAGACCCAGTACTTC. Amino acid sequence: CASSAILGQETQYF. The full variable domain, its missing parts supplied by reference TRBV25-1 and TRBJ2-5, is EADIYQTPRYLVIGTGKKITLECSQTMGHDKMYWYQQDPGMELHLIHYSYGVNSTEKGDLSSESTVSRIRTEHFPLTLESARPSHTSQYLCASSAILGQETQYFGPGTRLLVL.

The CDR3 nucleotides are TGTGCCAGCTCACAGATAAAACGGAGACAGGTGGAGCAGTACTTC. It encodes CASSQIKRRQVEQYF. The V call is TRBV18, the J call TRBJ2-7; a weak D match, TRBD1 (6 bases). V was cut by 4 bases and J by 7 bases, with 20 bases left in between. Germline V gene data show CDR1 as KGHSH and CDR2 as LQKENI. The CDR3 covers 15 residues.

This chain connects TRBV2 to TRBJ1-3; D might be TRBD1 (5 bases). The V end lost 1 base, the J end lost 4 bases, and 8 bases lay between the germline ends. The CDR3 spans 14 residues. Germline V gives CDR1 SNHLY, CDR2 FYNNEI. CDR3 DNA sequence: TGTGCCAGCAGTGAAGGTGGGGGGGGAAACACCATATATTTT. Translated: CASSEGGGGNTIYF.

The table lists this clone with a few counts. As DNA, the CDR3 is TGTGCCAGTACCTGGACAGGGGGCAGATCGAATGAAAAACTGTTTTTT. This sequence encodes CASTWTGGRSNEKLFF. The chain employs TRBV19 and TRBJ1-4; 11 nucleotides match TRBD1. CDR1 LNHDA and CDR2 SQIVND come from the germline V gene (reference sequence). With 7 bases clipped from V and 5 bases from J, the junction kept 9 bases outside the gene matches. This CDR3 region has 16 residues.

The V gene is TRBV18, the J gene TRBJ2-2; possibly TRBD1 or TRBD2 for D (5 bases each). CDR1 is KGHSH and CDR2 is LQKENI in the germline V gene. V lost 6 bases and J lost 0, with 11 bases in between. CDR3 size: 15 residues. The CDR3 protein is CASSPGPTNTGELFF. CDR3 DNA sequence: TGTGCCAGCTCGCCGGGACCTACGAACACCGGGGAGCTGTTTTTT.

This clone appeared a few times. CDR3: CAWSLIGGGSPLHF. The CDR3 nucleotides are TGTGCCTGGAGTTTGATCGGGGGTGGTTCACCCCTCCACTTT. J is TRBJ1-6 and V is TRBV30, with D perhaps TRBD1 (5 bases). The germline CDR1 and CDR2 sequences are GTSNPN and SVGIG (reference sequence). The CDR3 loop spans 14 amino acids. The V end was cut by 2 bases, the J end by 9 bases, with 14 bases between. Variable domain in full (rest from reference TRBV30 and TRBJ1-6): SQTIHQWPATLVQPVGSPLSLECTVEGTSNPNLYWYRQAAGRGLQLLFYSVGIGQISSEVPQNLSASRPQDRQFILSSKKLLLSDSGFYLCAWSLIGGGSPLHFGNGTRLTVT.

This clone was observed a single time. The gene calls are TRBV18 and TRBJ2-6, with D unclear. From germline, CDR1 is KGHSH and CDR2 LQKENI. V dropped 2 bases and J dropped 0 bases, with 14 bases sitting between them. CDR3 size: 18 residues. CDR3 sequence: CASSPRSSDISGANVLTF. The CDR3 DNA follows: TGTGCCAGCTCACCAAGGTCCAGTGATATCTCTGGGGCCAACGTCCTGACTTTC.

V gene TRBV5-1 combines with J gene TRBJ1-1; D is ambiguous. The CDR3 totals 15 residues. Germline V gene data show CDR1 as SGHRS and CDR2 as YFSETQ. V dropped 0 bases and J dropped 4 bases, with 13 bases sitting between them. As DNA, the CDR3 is TGCGCCAGCAGCTTGGCTATGTTAGGAGGCACTGAAGCTTTCTTT. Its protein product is CASSLAMLGGTEAFF. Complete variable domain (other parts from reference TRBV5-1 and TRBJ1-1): KAGVTQTPRYLIKTRGQQVTLSCSPISGHRSVSWYQQTPGQGLQFLFEYFSETQRNKGNFPGRFSGRQFSNSRSEMNVSTLELGDSALYLCASSLAMLGGTEAFFGQGTRLTVV.

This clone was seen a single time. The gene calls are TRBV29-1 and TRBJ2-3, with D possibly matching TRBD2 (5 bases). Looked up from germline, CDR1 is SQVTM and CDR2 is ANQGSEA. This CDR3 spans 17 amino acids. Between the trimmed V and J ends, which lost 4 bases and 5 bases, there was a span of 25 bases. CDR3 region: CSVGTMFGSLEQDTQYF. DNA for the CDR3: TGCAGCGTTGGTACGATGTTTGGGAGCCTCGAACAAGATACGCAGTATTTT.

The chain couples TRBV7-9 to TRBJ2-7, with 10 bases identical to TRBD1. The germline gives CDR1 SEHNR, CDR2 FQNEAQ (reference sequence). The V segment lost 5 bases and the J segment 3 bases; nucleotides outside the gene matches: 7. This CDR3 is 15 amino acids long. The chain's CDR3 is CASSHDRGQFYEQYF. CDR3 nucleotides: TGTGCCAGCAGCCACGACAGGGGGCAGTTCTACGAGCAGTACTTC.

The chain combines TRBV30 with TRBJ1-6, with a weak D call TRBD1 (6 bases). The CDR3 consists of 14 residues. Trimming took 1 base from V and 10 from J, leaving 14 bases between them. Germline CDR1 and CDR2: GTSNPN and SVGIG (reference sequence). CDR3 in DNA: TGTGCCTGGAGTGCACAGGGTGGGGGCTCACCCCTCCACTTT. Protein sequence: CAWSAQGGGSPLHF.